The sequence of this TCR beta chain was determined in a study of cytotoxic CD8 clonotypes in ibrutinib-treated CLL. Study overall: The patients comprised some 10 relapsed/refractory and around 15 treatment-naive cases, roughly 18 IGHV unmutated. Responses comprised 24 partial and 2 complete; at median roughly 70 months, roughly 14 remained remitted and around 12 progressed. Overall study results and limits: Under therapy, public clonotypes either contracted or stayed stable, and they were uncommon. Clonality was elevated at ibrutinib response and had returned toward baseline at progression.

Profiled with immunoSEQ multiplex PCR; TCRdb holds only in-frame clones, not every one. The table shows about 140,000 clones, with 75% to 85% occurring only once. CDR1 is SGHDN, CDR2 FVKESK, per germline. V was clipped by 2 bases and J by 6 bases, with 11 bases between them. This CDR3 has 13 residues. Turning to this clone: Its target is unknown.

The specimen comprised PBMCs, sampled after 36 months of ibrutinib treatment. The sequence was obtained from a human donor with chronic lymphocytic leukemia. This sequence joins TRBV14 and TRBJ2-7; D remains unclear. The CDR3 nucleotides are TGTGCCAGCAGCCAACGGCCTGACCTCGAGCAGTACTTC. It translates to CASSQRPDLEQYF.